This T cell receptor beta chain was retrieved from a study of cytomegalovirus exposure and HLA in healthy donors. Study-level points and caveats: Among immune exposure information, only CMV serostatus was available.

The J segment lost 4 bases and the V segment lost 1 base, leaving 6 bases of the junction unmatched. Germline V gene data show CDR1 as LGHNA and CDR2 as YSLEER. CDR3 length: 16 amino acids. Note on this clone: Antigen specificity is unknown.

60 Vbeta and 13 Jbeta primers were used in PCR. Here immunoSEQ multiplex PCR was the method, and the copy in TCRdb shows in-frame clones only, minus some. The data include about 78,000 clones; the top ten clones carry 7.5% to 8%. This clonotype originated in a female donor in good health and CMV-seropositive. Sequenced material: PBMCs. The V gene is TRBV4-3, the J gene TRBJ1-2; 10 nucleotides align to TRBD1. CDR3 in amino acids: CASSQGDRGFAYGYTF. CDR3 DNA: TGCGCCAGCAGCCAAGGGGACAGGGGATTCGCCTATGGCTACACCTTC.